This T cell receptor (beta chain) was observed in a study of beta chain features in type 1 diabetes (dated by TCRdb to 2016 to 2019). Study-wide context: No differences in mean age, gender distribution, total cell number or subset yield were found between patients and healthy donors. Across all samples, roughly 110,000,000 sorted cells were examined, and cell number per subset correlated strongly with RNA yield. In the study, recently diagnosed type 1 diabetes patients and matched healthy donors were compared on the TCRB repertoires of their sorted circulating CD4+ T cell subsets. Naive and central memory subsets were obtained from all 30 or so donors, but regulatory and stem cell-like memory subsets were isolated from only 8 patients and 8 healthy donors.

All of the isolated RNA was reverse transcribed with the High Capacity cDNA Reverse Transcription Kit, so expressed TCRB transcripts were sequenced. Deep immunoSEQ sequencing was applied to naive, central memory and regulatory T cell samples, giving an average of roughly 3.5 million total reads per sample. Sorted cells were lysed in RLT buffer and RNA was extracted with DNase-treated RNeasy Micro or Mini kits, depending on cell number. To prevent cross-contamination, every cell subset was processed on its own, while patient and healthy donor samples were processed together. TCRB sequences were amplified from cDNA with the immunoSEQ multiplex PCR, producing 87-bp fragments spanning the CDR3 region. Sequencing of the amplicons was performed on the Illumina HiSeq platform. From the authors' description of their analysis: Synthetic template baselines were used to correct PCR bias computationally, reads within Hamming distance 2 were collapsed together, and singletons that could not be merged were discarded. Reads were aligned against IMGT to assign V, D and J genes, CDR3 length and insertions or deletions at six rearrangement sites. Within each subset, clonotype counts were normalized to sorted cell number, after which true diversity and Gini coefficients were computed with the tcR R package. The overlap coefficient, calculated on TCRB nucleotide sequences, was used to quantify repertoire sharing. Drawn from immuneACCESS, this table holds only the in-frame rearrangements with V and J called that TCRdb kept. Clones are partly lost; checked studies trace under half to an unresolved V gene and leave the rest unexplained. The DNA was the basis for D and trimming; V, J and clone size are from that table. The sample yields under 150,000 clones; around 8.8% were counted once. The ten largest clones capture around 0.79% of the sample.

This clone was seen a few times. Its antigen has not been determined. No qualities accompany the bases; no much larger clone lies one base away. Overall study outcomes, separate from this receptor: Patients with type 1 diabetes made fewer insertions and deleted more nucleotides at VDJ recombination sites, implying thymic rearrangement abnormalities. Because the HLA sub-analyses included only small numbers of individuals, any influence of HLA type on TCRB rearrangement was left unresolved. Naive, central memory and regulatory TCRB repertoires appeared to be more alike among patients than among healthy donors. In all four CD4+ subsets, TCRB CDR3 length was moderately but significantly shorter in type 1 diabetes patients. Shorter templates might have been favored by PCR, but patient and control samples were amplified and corrected together, so both groups would have been affected equally by any skew. Because cDNA was sequenced instead of genomic DNA, activated cells with high expression could be over-represented, although the groups did not differ in activation or CD3 levels.

Each donor gave one peripheral blood draw, roughly 0.12 L on average, collected into heparinised tubes. Naive, central memory, regulatory and stem cell-like memory CD4+ T cells were sorted on a BD FACSAria II using a panel including CD45RO, CCR7, CD25, CD127, CD95 and CD27. Purity was above 95% for every sorted population. PBMCs were isolated right away by Lymphoprep density gradient centrifugation and were stained directly, without culture. So that batch effects would be minimized, each experiment stained and sorted samples in pairs, pairing one healthy donor with one patient. Material: central memory CD4+ T cells from blood. The clonotype was recovered from a man under 40 with type 1 diabetes.

The DNA reads TGTGCCAGCAGTTACAGGGCCGGCGGAAATTCACCCCTCCACTTT. This is translated as CASSYRAGGNSPLHF. The chain was built from TRBV5-6 and TRBJ1-6; perhaps TRBD1 is the D gene, with 6 bases matching. The CDR3, cysteine through phenylalanine, is 15 amino acids long. Only CDR3 DNA remains: 45 bases, in frame from the first base. V and J are truncated by 5 bases and 7 bases respectively, leaving an intervening sequence of 16 bases. The germline V gene supplies CDR1 SGHDT and CDR2 YYEEEE. Reference TRBV5-6 and TRBJ1-6 genes cover what lies past the CDR3, so the full variable domain is DAGVTQSPTHLIKTRGQQVTLRCSPKSGHDTVSWYQQALGQGPQFIFQYYEEEERQRGNFPDRFSGHQFPNYSSELNVNALLLGDSALYLCASSYRAGGNSPLHFGNGTRLTVT.